The 32 T cell receptor beta chains in this list originate from one sample, sequenced in a study of shared clonotypes between healthy human individuals. Sequencing used immunoSEQ multiplex PCR; TCRdb keeps in-frame clones, though not all of them. The table includes about 2 million clones, around 95% detected once. The material sequenced was naive CD4+ T cells sorted from blood. Described subset: CD45RA+ positively selected. These receptors all come from a man aged 18 to 30 in good health.

Here the CDR3 DNA reads TGTGCCTGGAGTGCAAGCTTCCCCGGGGCCCAGTACTTC. This codes for CAWSASFPGAQYF. The chain employs TRBV30 and TRBJ2-5; tentative D call: TRBD2 (5 bases). Germline-derived CDR1 and CDR2 are GTSNPN and SVGIG (reference sequence). The CDR3 sequence is 13 residues long. V lost 1 base to trimming and J lost 9 bases, with 15 bases between them.

This sequence joins TRBV7-9 and TRBJ2-3; 7 positions agree with TRBD1. V lost 3 bases, J lost 2 bases, and 8 bases stayed unmatched. CDR1 and CDR2 (germline): SEHNR, FQNEAQ (reference sequence). The length of the CDR3 is 16 residues. The CDR3 protein is CASSFGQGVVTDTQYF. CDR3 nucleotides: TGTGCCAGCAGCTTCGGGCAGGGGGTGGTCACAGATACGCAGTATTTT.

J is TRBJ1-6 and V is TRBV30; D unresolved. The CDR3 has 13 residues. CDR1 and CDR2 from the germline V gene are GTSNPN and SVGIG (reference sequence). Trimming removed 3 bases from V and 4 bases from J, with 7 bases in between. The CDR3 protein is CAWRTEYNSPLHF. The DNA for the CDR3 is TGTGCCTGGAGGACCGAGTATAATTCACCCCTCCACTTT. Looking up the rest from reference TRBV30 and TRBJ1-6 gives the full variable domain: SQTIHQWPATLVQPVGSPLSLECTVEGTSNPNLYWYRQAAGRGLQLLFYSVGIGQISSEVPQNLSASRPQDRQFILSSKKLLLSDSGFYLCAWRTEYNSPLHFGNGTRLTVT.

The genes are TRBV18 and TRBJ2-5; D may correspond to TRBD1 or TRBD2 (5 bases each). Per germline, CDR1 KGHSH and CDR2 LQKENI. CDR3 size: 16 residues. Trimming took 2 bases from V and 5 from J, leaving 18 bases between them. The CDR3 here is CASSPRATGLRETQYF. The CDR3 DNA is TGTGCCAGCTCACCAAGGGCGACGGGGCTAAGGGAGACCCAGTACTTC.

The sample holds one count of this clone. The chain combines TRBV29-1 with TRBJ2-5, with TRBD1 as a possible D gene (6 bases). Between the trimmed V and J ends, which lost 6 bases and 1 base, there was a span of 18 bases. The CDR3 runs to 15 residues. Germline V CDR1 and CDR2: SQVTM, ANQGSEA. DNA for the CDR3: TGCAGCGTGTCTTATTTTACGGACAGCCAAGAGACCCAGTACTTC. It codes for CSVSYFTDSQETQYF.

The chain uses TRBV7-9 and TRBJ2-7; weak D call: TRBD2 (5 bases). The germline V gene has CDR1 SEHNR and CDR2 FQNEAQ (reference sequence). The CDR3 is 12 residues long. Between the trimmed V and J ends, which lost 2 bases and 6 bases, there was a span of 8 bases. The CDR3 reads CASSLPGGEQYF. The CDR3 coding sequence is TGTGCCAGCAGCTTACCAGGAGGCGAGCAGTACTTC.

The chain uses TRBV2 and TRBJ1-4; TRBD1 aligns across 8 bases. Trimming at V came to 5 bases and at J to 4 bases, leaving 6 bases not matched to a gene. The V gene's germline CDR1 is SNHLY and CDR2 FYNNEI. The length of the CDR3 is 15 residues. The CDR3 nucleotides are TGTGCCAGCAGTCTCCGGGACAGGATTAATGAAAAACTGTTTTTT. Encoded protein: CASSLRDRINEKLFF.

The chain is built from TRBV7-2 and TRBJ2-7; 8 bases line up with TRBD1. Germline CDR1 SGHTA, CDR2 FQGNSA. With V trimmed by 4 bases and J by 5 bases, 4 bases remained unmatched. The CDR3 is 13 amino acids. The CDR3 sequence: CASSSQGANEQYF. The CDR3 DNA sequence: TGTGCCAGCAGCTCTCAGGGGGCGAACGAGCAGTACTTC.

The chain joins TRBV11-2 to TRBJ2-7; no clear D. CDR1 and CDR2 (germline): SGHAT, FQNNGV. The CDR3 totals 12 residues. Deletions cut 5 bases from V and 3 bases from J, with 8 bases between. The CDR3 protein is CASSQWFYEQYF. CDR3 in DNA: TGTGCCAGCAGCCAATGGTTCTACGAGCAGTACTTC.

The chain couples TRBV6-1 to TRBJ2-7, with TRBD2 matching 8 bases. With V trimmed by 7 bases and J by 2 bases, 4 bases remained unmatched. This CDR3 comprises 13 residues. Germline loops: CDR1 MNHNS, CDR2 SASEGT. The CDR3 sequence: CASTPGGTYEQYF. In nucleotides, the CDR3 is TGTGCCAGCACCCCGGGAGGGACCTACGAGCAGTACTTC.

Details on this clone: Other DNA variants within this sample encode the same CDR3. The chain carries TRBV6-6 and TRBJ1-2; 7 bases agree with TRBD1. CDR1 MNHNY and CDR2 SVGAGI come from the germline V gene (reference sequence). The ends lost 2 bases at V and 0 bases at J; junction bases unmatched: 0. This CDR3 has 14 residues. CDR3 loop: CASSYGQANYGYTF. CDR3 DNA: TGTGCCAGCAGTTACGGACAGGCTAACTATGGCTACACCTTC.

The chain combines TRBV28 with TRBJ1-1; D gene uncertain. Looked up from germline, CDR1 is MDHEN and CDR2 is SYDVKM. The CDR3 is made up of 15 amino acids. V lost 7 bases, J lost 1 base, and 16 bases lay in between. The CDR3 sequence is CASTYTTSSNTEAFF. The CDR3 DNA is TGTGCCAGCACTTACACAACGTCTTCGAACACTGAAGCTTTCTTT.

The chain combines TRBV6-1 with TRBJ2-6, with D unresolved. V was cut by 3 bases and J by 0 bases, with 15 bases left in between. Germline assignment: CDR1 MNHNS and CDR2 SASEGT. The CDR3 length is 18 residues. The CDR3 reads CASSDKGSLGSGANVLTF. Here the CDR3 DNA reads TGTGCCAGCAGTGATAAAGGCAGCTTGGGCTCTGGGGCCAACGTCCTGACTTTC.

About this clone: Within the sample, other DNA sequences also encode this same CDR3. V and J are TRBV5-1 and TRBJ1-3, with D unresolved. The length of the CDR3 is 12 residues. The germline V gene has CDR1 SGHRS and CDR2 YFSETQ. The V end was cut by 5 bases, the J end by 4 bases, with 7 bases between. CDR3 in DNA: TGCGCCAGCAGGGAATCAGGAAACACCATATATTTT. Translation gives CASRESGNTIYF. Combining the CDR3 with reference TRBV5-1 and TRBJ1-3 gives the whole variable domain KAGVTQTPRYLIKTRGQQVTLSCSPISGHRSVSWYQQTPGQGLQFLFEYFSETQRNKGNFPGRFSGRQFSNSRSEMNVSTLELGDSALYLCASRESGNTIYFGEGSWLTVV.

CDR3 sequence: CASSQGIVGNTEAFF. The CDR3 DNA follows: TGTGCCAGCAGCCAGGGAATAGTGGGGAACACTGAAGCTTTCTTT. This chain connects TRBV9 to TRBJ1-1, with D perhaps TRBD1 (5 bases). The CDR3 extends over 15 amino acids. Between the trimmed V and J ends, which lost 4 bases and 1 base, there was a span of 14 bases. Germline values: CDR1 SGDLS, CDR2 YYNGEE.

CDR3 DNA: TGTGCCAGCAGTGCCGCGGGAGGCTCCTACAATGAGCAGTTCTTC. Protein product: CASSAAGGSYNEQFF. This chain joins TRBV6-1 and TRBJ2-1, with 8 bases aligning to TRBD2. This CDR3 has 15 amino acids. Germline CDR1 MNHNS, CDR2 SASEGT. V lost 4 bases, J lost 0 bases, and 2 bases stayed unmatched.

The J gene is TRBJ2-7, the V gene TRBV6-5; 11 nucleotides line up with TRBD2. J lost 5 bases, V lost 2 bases, and 2 bases had no gene match. The CDR3 extends over 14 amino acids. Germline CDR1 MNHEY, CDR2 SVGAGI. CDR3 residues: CASSYQGLADEQYF. The CDR3 nucleotides are TGTGCCAGCAGTTACCAGGGACTAGCGGACGAGCAGTACTTC.

The chain joins TRBV6-6 to TRBJ1-5; 8 nucleotides line up with TRBD1. The CDR3 is 16 amino acids. Per germline, CDR1 MNHNY and CDR2 SVGAGI (reference sequence). The ends lost 6 bases at V and 2 bases at J; junction bases unmatched: 9. The CDR3: CASSHTTGEGNQPQHF. The CDR3 nucleotides are TGTGCCAGCAGCCACACGACAGGGGAAGGCAATCAGCCCCAGCATTTT.

V and J are TRBV5-1 and TRBJ2-1; 7 bases map to TRBD2. V gave up 1 base and J gave up 8 bases; unmatched junction bases: 15. This CDR3 region has 17 residues. The germline gives CDR1 SGHRS, CDR2 YFSETQ. The CDR3 loop is CASSLPVSWGGSDEQFF. Written as DNA, the CDR3 is TGCGCCAGCAGCTTGCCCGTAAGCTGGGGAGGGTCCGATGAGCAGTTCTTC.

Turning to this clone: Within the sample, other DNA sequences also encode this same CDR3. The V call is TRBV5-1, the J call TRBJ1-1, with D maybe TRBD1 (5 bases). This CDR3 region has 13 residues. Germline loops: CDR1 SGHRS, CDR2 YFSETQ. V gave up 1 base and J gave up 5 bases, with 9 bases separating them. CDR3 DNA: TGCGCCAGCAGCTTGCTGGGGGGGACTGAAGCTTTCTTT. It is translated as CASSLLGGTEAFF.

The chain is built from TRBV10-3 and TRBJ1-6; D is uncertain. V gave up 10 bases and J gave up 0 bases, with 7 bases separating them. The CDR3 consists of 13 residues. Germline-derived CDR1 and CDR2 are ENHRY and SYGVKD. The CDR3: CATRFSYNSPLHF. The CDR3 DNA is TGTGCCACACGATTCTCCTATAATTCACCCCTCCACTTT.

The V gene is TRBV2, the J gene TRBJ2-1; a possible D gene is TRBD2 (6 bases). CDR3 length equals 13 residues. Germline V gives CDR1 SNHLY, CDR2 FYNNEI. Trimming removed 6 bases at V and 4 bases at J, with 10 bases between. CDR3 loop: CASRGGIYNEQFF. For the CDR3, the DNA is TGTGCCAGCAGGGGCGGGATATACAATGAGCAGTTCTTC.

This clone has a single count. This chain joins TRBV6-4 and TRBJ2-2; D may match TRBD1 or TRBD2 (5 bases each). The CDR3 runs 13 residues. The V gene lost 5 bases and the J gene lost 6 bases, with 10 bases spanning the gap. Per the germline V gene, CDR1 is MRHNA and CDR2 is SNTAGT. CDR3 DNA sequence: TGTGCCAGCAGTTGGGGGACGGCCGGGGAGCTGTTTTTT. Protein: CASSWGTAGELFF.

In its sample, this clone was seen once. The rearrangement joins TRBV9 to TRBJ2-1; 10 bases are a match to TRBD1. CDR3 length: 15 amino acids. The V gene end was trimmed by 0 bases and the J gene end by 9 bases; junction bases not matched to a gene: 6. Germline V gives CDR1 SGDLS, CDR2 YYNGEE. The CDR3 reads CASSVGDRGYGEQFF. The CDR3, as DNA: TGTGCCAGCAGCGTAGGGGACAGGGGTTATGGTGAGCAGTTCTTC.

Details on this clone: Possible read error: a much larger clone is one base away. The gene calls are TRBV29-1 and TRBJ2-5; TRBD2 matches at 14 bases. The length of the CDR3 is 14 residues. Germline lookup yields CDR1 SQVTM and CDR2 ANQGSEA. DNA of the CDR3: TGCGGCGTTGAAGGGACTAGCGGGAGAGGGACCCAGTACTTC. It yields the protein CGVEGTSGRGTQYF.

The chain employs TRBV28 and TRBJ1-5; D call uncertain. Germline loops: CDR1 MDHEN, CDR2 SYDVKM. Trimming removed 2 bases from V and 7 bases from J, with 18 bases in between. The CDR3 covers 16 residues. CDR3 coding DNA: TGTGCCAGCAGTTTAACCCGCCTCGAGGGAGTGCAGCCCCAGCATTTT. Amino acids: CASSLTRLEGVQPQHF.

This chain links TRBV10-3 with TRBJ2-5; 7 bases are a match to TRBD1. The trim removed 5 bases at V and 4 bases at J, leaving 4 bases unmatched. Per germline, CDR1 ENHRY and CDR2 SYGVKD. This CDR3 spans 13 amino acids. The CDR3 is CAISMTGPETQYF. The CDR3 DNA reads as TGTGCCATCAGTATGACAGGGCCAGAGACCCAGTACTTC.

The chain recombines TRBV5-1 with TRBJ2-7, with 12 bases lining up with TRBD2. Germline V CDR1 and CDR2: SGHRS, YFSETQ. Unmatched junction bases numbered 6, after V lost 0 bases and J lost 5 bases. CDR3 length: 16 amino acids. DNA of the CDR3: TGCGCCAGCAGCTTGGACCGACTAGCGGGAGCCGACGAGCAGTACTTC. It codes for CASSLDRLAGADEQYF.

This clone showed up just once. Other DNA sequences of this sample code for an identical CDR3. The V call is TRBV5-6, the J call TRBJ1-6; tentatively, D is TRBD1 (6 bases). Trimming took 1 base from V and 5 from J, leaving 7 bases between them. CDR3 length: 14 residues. Germline values: CDR1 SGHDT, CDR2 YYEEEE. CDR3 region: CASSLTGNNSPLHF. DNA of the CDR3: TGTGCCAGCAGCTTGACAGGGAATAATTCACCCCTCCACTTT.

This rearrangement joins TRBV2 to TRBJ2-1, with D possibly matching TRBD1 (6 bases). There are 13 residues in the CDR3. Germline V gives CDR1 SNHLY, CDR2 FYNNEI. Trimming cost V 4 bases and J 5 bases, with 9 bases left between them. As DNA, the CDR3 is TGTGCCAGCAGTGTTGACAGGAACAATGAGCAGTTCTTC. Translation gives CASSVDRNNEQFF.

CDR3 nucleotide sequence: TGTGCCAGCACCCGGAATTACGAGCAGTACTTC. Translating it yields CASTRNYEQYF. The chain recombines TRBV28 with TRBJ2-7; D ambiguous. CDR3 length: 11 residues. Germline-derived CDR1 and CDR2 are MDHEN and SYDVKM. Trimming removed 7 bases at V and 4 bases at J, with 8 bases between.

The chain joins TRBV2 to TRBJ2-1; 7 positions match TRBD2. The CDR3 extends over 15 amino acids. CDR1 is SNHLY and CDR2 is FYNNEI in the germline V gene. Losses at the gene ends were 3 bases for V and 6 bases for J; bases not matched to a gene: 8. The CDR3 region has the DNA TGTGCCAGCAGTGACACGGGGGGAGGTGGCAATGAGCAGTTCTTC. This gives the protein CASSDTGGGGNEQFF. Drawing the rest from reference TRBV2 and TRBJ2-1, the complete variable domain is EPEVTQTPSHQVTQMGQEVILRCVPISNHLYFYWYRQILGQKVEFLVSFYNNEISEKSEIFDDQFSVERPDGSNFTLKIRSTKLEDSAMYFCASSDTGGGGNEQFFGPGTRLTVL.